This TCR beta chain came from a study of PD-L1 blockade in urothelial cancer (dated by TCRdb to the late 2010s). Context from the whole study: Every patient began therapy at some point between 2013 and 2015 and was given atezolizumab 1,200 mg intravenously every 3 weeks. About nine tenths of the roughly 29 patients were identified as males with urothelial cancer of bladder origin, and a prior smoking history was reported by 18 of 29 patients. Patients had an ECOG performance status of 0 or 1 and had received between 0 and 3 prior chemotherapy regimens. Blood samples were analyzed at 3 weeks after treatment start (second dose) and at 6 weeks after treatment start. A median of roughly 140,000 T cells and 65,000 to 90,000 unique TCRs was obtained from blood samples, and a median clonality of roughly 0.08 was observed. Somatic, immune and clinical correlates of response to PD-L1 blockade with atezolizumab in urothelial cancer were the focus of an exploratory multi-omic analysis. TCR sequencing covered pretreatment tumor samples and matched, serially collected peripheral blood taken before and after atezolizumab treatment. Progression-free survival longer than 6 months counted as durable clinical benefit, and TCR features were additionally tested against both progression-free and overall survival. Whole exome sequencing and RNA sequencing of pretreatment tumors were performed alongside TCR sequencing in the same patients. Durable clinical benefit was achieved by nine patients but not by the remaining 20. Pretreatment blood TCR-seq was available for twenty-nine patients, at least one posttreatment blood collection was obtained for roughly 24 patients, and tumor TCR-seq was available for roughly 24 patients. Study-wide findings and limitations: A pretreatment peripheral blood TCR clonality below the median was linked to improved progression-free and overall survival. Among patients with durable benefit, tumor-associated TCR clones showed greater expansion in peripheral blood 3 weeks after treatment started (n = 22, p = 0.022). Because the sample size was small (n = 29) and many of the analyses were exploratory, the results are meant to be hypothesis-generating.

The germline V gene yields SGHTA for CDR1 and FQGTGA for CDR2. Germline trimming amounts to 5 bases on V and 7 bases on J, with 6 as the count of junction bases outside the gene matches. The CDR3 runs 14 residues from the cysteine to the phenylalanine. Only the CDR3 DNA is retained, 42 bases long and in frame from the first base. This specimen's time point label, per the study, means: peripheral blood 6 weeks after treatment start. The cohort comprised more than 25 patients with locally advanced or metastatic urothelial carcinoma treated at Memorial Sloan Kettering on a trial protocol. Peripheral blood mononuclear cells were collected pretreatment and during treatment, at between 1 and 8 total time points per patient. The Qiagen DNeasy Blood extraction kit was used to purify genomic DNA from total PBMCs and tumor samples. PBMCs were collected pretreatment and during treatment and were isolated and stored as previously described.

As to this clone: The target of this receptor is not known. No base quality information exists; no much larger clone differs at one position.

Synthetic TCR analog templates were spiked into each PCR so that absolute template abundance could be estimated from read counts. Using the immunoSEQ assay, TCRbeta CDR3 regions were amplified from genomic DNA with bias-controlled V and J gene primers. Sequencing of rearranged TCRbeta segments was performed at approximately 20X coverage. From the authors' description of their analysis: Sequencing errors were corrected by clustering, and CDR3s were annotated against IMGT so that V, D and J genes could be assigned. Out-of-frame and stop-codon sequences were excluded, and only productive TCRbeta rearrangements were used in downstream analyses. To compute clonality, Shannon entropy was normalized by the log of the number of unique productive sequences and then subtracted from one. Clones differing between time points or between blood and tumor were identified using Fisher's exact test with Benjamini-Hochberg correction, with an adjusted p below 0.01 applied as the threshold. Imported from immuneACCESS, the table was reduced by TCRdb to in-frame sequences with V and J called. These copies leave out some clones; in studies compared against another copy, an unresolved V gene accounts for under half, and the cause of the remainder is not known. V and J calls and clone size are those listed in that table; D and trimming were worked out from the DNA. The sample yields about 66,000 clones; 85% to 90% were counted once. Together, the top ten hold about 11% of the sample.

The sequence is built from TRBV7-3 and TRBJ1-5; 9 of the junction bases match TRBD1. The TCR was taken from a man in his sixties with urothelial cancer. This specimen consisted of PBMCs, obtained around atezolizumab (anti-PD-L1) treatment. The nucleotides are TGTGCCAGCAGCCTGGACAGGGGAGGGCAGCCCCAGCATTTT. Its protein is CASSLDRGGQPQHF.